This TCR beta chain was recovered during a study of shared clonotypes between healthy human individuals. The CD4+ fraction was divided into a CD45RA+ naive subset and a CD45RA-negative memory subset. The input for sorted-subset replicate PCRs was 200 to 250 ng DNA, 25,000 to 35,000 T cell genomes. The data were produced by immunoSEQ multiplex PCR, yet TCRdb's version contains in-frame clones alone and is incomplete. The sample lists 2 million to 2.5 million clones, nearly 97% seen once, with over 0.1% in the top ten. The CDR3 is 12 amino acids. Trimming removed 3 bases from V and 7 bases from J, with 9 bases in between. Per germline, CDR1 GTSNPN and CDR2 SVGIG (reference sequence).

The J gene is TRBJ2-2, the V gene TRBV30, with D unclear. The sequence derives from a man aged 18 to 29 in good health. Sequencing was performed on naive CD4+ T cells sorted from blood. Indicated subset: CD45RA+ positively selected. CDR3 nucleotide sequence: TGTGCCTGGAGCCCGTTCCACGGGGAGCTGTTTTTT. Amino acids: CAWSPFHGELFF.